What follows are 30 T cell receptor beta chains derived from one specimen sequenced in a study of graft-versus-host responses after intestinal transplantation. These receptors' antigens are unknown. Clones were read by immunoSEQ multiplex PCR, and TCRdb kept only the in-frame ones, dropping some. The data show some 88,000 clones, about 93% seen once. The specimen comprised unstimulated CD8+ T cells sorted from spleen or lymph node cells, sampled before intestinal transplant. These receptor sequences come from a human donor who received an intestinal transplant.

This chain uses TRBV10-2 with TRBJ1-3; D is unresolved. From germline, CDR1 is WSHSY and CDR2 SAAADI. The V and J ends lost 7 bases and 0 bases respectively, with 7 bases between them. The CDR3 totals 13 residues. The CDR3 is CASTESSGNTIYF. Written as DNA, the CDR3 is TGCGCCAGCACCGAGAGCTCTGGAAACACCATATATTTT.

This sequence joins TRBV7-9 and TRBJ2-7, with 8 bases lining up with TRBD2. The CDR3 runs 16 residues. The germline CDR1 and CDR2 sequences are SEHNR and FQNEAQ (reference sequence). V was pared by 4 bases and J by 3 bases, with 11 bases of the junction left unmatched. CDR3 nucleotides: TGTGCCAGCAGCTCAAAACCGGGGGGGCCAATCTACGAGCAGTACTTC. Encoded protein: CASSSKPGGPIYEQYF. Variable domain in full (rest from reference TRBV7-9 and TRBJ2-7): DTGVSQNPRHKITKRGQNVTFRCDPISEHNRLYWYRQTLGQGPEFLTYFQNEAQLEKSRLLSDRFSAERPKGSFSTLEIQRTEQGDSAMYLCASSSKPGGPIYEQYFGPGTRLTVT.

This clone was counted a single time. The V gene is TRBV11-2, the J gene TRBJ2-3, with a weak D call TRBD1 (6 bases). The V end was cut by 0 bases, the J end by 3 bases, with 16 bases between. Germline CDR1 reads SGHAT; CDR2 reads FQNNGV. This CDR3 has 17 amino acids. The CDR3: CASSLDSLGQGTDTQYF. CDR3 sequence (DNA): TGTGCCAGCAGCTTAGATTCATTAGGGCAGGGGACAGATACGCAGTATTTT.

V is TRBV13 and J is TRBJ2-2; 8 nucleotides agree with TRBD2. CDR3 length: 17 amino acids. Germline CDR1 and CDR2: PRHDT and FYEKMQ (reference sequence). V trimming: 5 bases; J trimming: 4 bases; junction bases outside the gene matches: 12. CDR3 sequence: CASSLTRAGDRTGELFF. CDR3 in DNA: TGTGCCAGCAGCCTCACCCGAGCGGGGGACCGCACCGGGGAGCTGTTTTTT.

The V and J genes are TRBV6-6 and TRBJ2-7; TRBD2 is a possible D gene (6 bases). Germline V gene data show CDR1 as MNHNY and CDR2 as SVGAGI (reference sequence). The CDR3 covers 14 residues. The germline V and J ends were trimmed by 0 bases and 5 bases, with 11 bases remaining between them. The CDR3 DNA is TGTGCCAGCAGTTACTCGGGCGGGGACGACGAGCAGTACTTC. Translation: CASSYSGGDDEQYF.

The V call is TRBV7-9, the J call TRBJ2-7; D is unresolved. Germline CDR1 is SEHNR and CDR2 is FQNEAQ (reference sequence). V was pared by 4 bases and J by 5 bases, with 12 bases between. The CDR3 consists of 13 residues. The CDR3 DNA is TGTGCCAGCAGCTCAGCGCGAGAGGACGAGCAGTACTTC. Amino acids: CASSSAREDEQYF.

This chain links TRBV6-1 with TRBJ2-5; 7 bases are shared with TRBD2. This CDR3 contains 18 residues. Germline lookup yields CDR1 MNHNS and CDR2 SASEGT. The junction had 17 bases not matched to a gene; V was cut back by 3 bases and J by 4 bases. The CDR3 reads CASSDRWSGAVSGETQYF. The CDR3 DNA follows: TGTGCCAGCAGTGATCGTTGGAGCGGGGCGGTTTCGGGAGAGACCCAGTACTTC.

This clone is a singleton in its sample. This chain connects TRBV4-3 to TRBJ2-5, with 13 positions matching TRBD2. Germline CDR1 is LGHNA and CDR2 is YSLEER. The CDR3 covers 22 residues. The V and J ends lost 1 base and 4 bases, in that order; junction bases with no gene match: 21. The CDR3 region has the DNA TGCGCCAGCAGCCAAGCCCCTTTCGGCGGACTAGCGGGGGTGCCGGGAGCAGAGACCCAGTACTTC. Protein sequence: CASSQAPFGGLAGVPGAETQYF.

The V gene is TRBV11-2, the J gene TRBJ2-7, with 7 bases aligning to TRBD1. Germline V CDR1 and CDR2: SGHAT, FQNNGV. This CDR3 has 14 residues. The V gene end was trimmed by 1 base and the J gene end by 2 bases; junction bases not matched to a gene: 2. CDR3 nucleotide sequence: TGTGCCAGCAGCTTAGGGGACAGAGCCTACGAGCAGTACTTC. This sequence encodes CASSLGDRAYEQYF.

V gene TRBV7-2 combines with J gene TRBJ2-1; 8 bases are shared with TRBD2. The CDR3 consists of 14 residues. Germline V CDR1 and CDR2: SGHTA, FQGNSA. The trim removed 5 bases at V and 9 bases at J, leaving 9 bases unmatched. DNA for the CDR3: TGTGCCAGCAGCCCCGGGGGGGTGGCAGCTGAGCAGTTCTTC. This sequence encodes CASSPGGVAAEQFF. The complete variable domain, with remaining parts taken from reference TRBV7-2 and TRBJ2-1, reads GAGVSQSPSNKVTEKGKDVELRCDPISGHTALYWYRQSLGQGLEFLIYFQGNSAPDKSGLPSDRFSAERTGGSVSTLTIQRTQQEDSAVYLCASSPGGVAAEQFFGPGTRLTVL.

On this clone: The same CDR3 is also encoded by other DNA sequences in this sample. The chain recombines TRBV9 with TRBJ1-3; no definite D call. The CDR3 totals 14 residues. V was clipped by 0 bases and J by 0 bases, with 4 bases between them. Germline CDR1 SGDLS, CDR2 YYNGEE. The CDR3 sequence: CASSVGDSGNTIYF. In DNA, the CDR3 is TGTGCCAGCAGCGTAGGAGACTCTGGAAACACCATATATTTT.

In its sample, this clone was seen a few times. This chain links TRBV18 with TRBJ2-7; D not resolved. Trimming took 1 base from V and 1 from J, leaving 8 bases between them. This CDR3 is 14 amino acids long. Germline values: CDR1 KGHSH, CDR2 LQKENI. As DNA, the CDR3 is TGTGCCAGCTCACCACTCGAACAGTCCTACGAGCAGTACTTC. It specifies CASSPLEQSYEQYF.

The chain employs TRBV7-9 and TRBJ1-2; the D gene is possibly TRBD1 (5 bases). The germline V gene encodes CDR1 SEHNR and CDR2 FQNEAQ (reference sequence). Trimming shortened V by 0 bases and J by 6 bases, and 14 bases separated the two germline ends. The CDR3 totals 15 residues. Written as DNA, the CDR3 is TGTGCCAGCAGCTTAGCGTCGGACATCCTGAATGGCTACACCTTC. Its translation: CASSLASDILNGYTF.

The chain uses TRBV27 and TRBJ1-6; no definite D call. The CDR3 length is 18 residues. The ends were cut back, 0 bases at V and 0 bases at J, with 12 bases in the middle. CDR1 is MNHEY and CDR2 is SMNVEV in the germline V gene (reference sequence). The CDR3 sequence is CASSLSAPEDSYNSPLHF. The CDR3 DNA reads as TGTGCCAGCAGTTTATCGGCCCCAGAAGACTCCTATAATTCACCCCTCCACTTT.

The CDR3 coding sequence is TGTGCCAGCAGTCGCCACTTGGATACGCAGTATTTT. Translated, it gives CASSRHLDTQYF. The genes are TRBV5-4 and TRBJ2-3; no clear D gene. This CDR3 is 12 amino acids long. Germline V gives CDR1 SGHNT, CDR2 YYREEE (reference sequence). Trimming cost V 5 bases and J 6 bases, with 10 bases left between them.

V gene TRBV4-3 combines with J gene TRBJ2-7; TRBD2 matches at 13 bases. The germline gives CDR1 LGHNA, CDR2 YSLEER. The CDR3 spans 18 residues. Unmatched junction bases numbered 7, after V lost 0 bases and J lost 2 bases. CDR3 nucleotide sequence: TGCGCCAGCAGCCAAGAATCGACTAGCGGGGGGTTTCCCTACGAGCAGTACTTC. Translating it yields CASSQESTSGGFPYEQYF.

This sequence joins TRBV30 and TRBJ2-3; 13 nucleotides align to TRBD2. Germline CDR1 and CDR2: GTSNPN and SVGIG (reference sequence). V shed 0 bases and J 1 base; nucleotides not matched to a gene: 7. The CDR3 contains 18 residues. CDR3 region: CAWSVHLGTSGGTDTQYF. CDR3 bases: TGTGCCTGGAGTGTCCATCTCGGGACTAGCGGGGGCACAGATACGCAGTATTTT. Full variable domain (remainder filled in from reference TRBV30 and TRBJ2-3): SQTIHQWPATLVQPVGSPLSLECTVEGTSNPNLYWYRQAAGRGLQLLFYSVGIGQISSEVPQNLSASRPQDRQFILSSKKLLLSDSGFYLCAWSVHLGTSGGTDTQYFGPGTRLTVL.

This clone was found once. CDR3 amino acids: CASSSAPGYEQYF. The CDR3 region has the DNA TGCGCCAGCAGCAGCGCCCCAGGGTACGAGCAGTACTTC. The chain has TRBV4-3 and TRBJ2-7, with D possibly being TRBD1 (5 bases). This CDR3 comprises 13 residues. The V end was cut by 5 bases, the J end by 4 bases, with 12 bases between. Germline CDR1 LGHNA, CDR2 YSLEER.

J is TRBJ2-3 and V is TRBV4-3, with 7 positions matching TRBD2. Germline-derived CDR1 and CDR2 are LGHNA and YSLEER. The CDR3 contains 15 residues. V shed 1 base and J 1 base; nucleotides not matched to a gene: 2. CDR3 in amino acids: CASSQVAGGTDTQYF. CDR3 coding DNA: TGCGCCAGCAGCCAAGTGGCGGGGGGCACAGATACGCAGTATTTT.

The V call is TRBV4-3, the J call TRBJ1-2, with TRBD1 identical over 9 bases. Germline V gives CDR1 LGHNA, CDR2 YSLEER. The CDR3 loop spans 16 amino acids. The V and J ends lost 0 bases and 6 bases, in that order; junction bases with no gene match: 8. Written as DNA, the CDR3 is TGCGCCAGCAGCCAAGATCGGGGAGGGACAGGGAATGGCTACACCTTC. Translating it yields CASSQDRGGTGNGYTF.

The V gene is TRBV4-3, the J gene TRBJ1-2; TRBD1 matches 8 bases. The CDR3 consists of 16 residues. V shed 2 bases and J 2 bases; nucleotides not matched to a gene: 7. The germline V gene has CDR1 LGHNA and CDR2 YSLEER. The CDR3 bases are TGCGCCAGCAGCCAATCCCAGACAGGGGAGAACTATGGCTACACCTTC. Its protein product is CASSQSQTGENYGYTF.

This clone appeared a few times. V usage is TRBV6-5 and J usage is TRBJ1-1; TRBD1 is a possible D gene (6 bases). V shed 2 bases and J shed 1 base, with 11 bases lying between them. The germline V gene encodes CDR1 MNHEY and CDR2 SVGAGI. This CDR3 contains 15 residues. This CDR3 reads CASSYGGGGNTEAFF. The CDR3 DNA reads as TGTGCCAGCAGTTACGGGGGCGGGGGGAACACTGAAGCTTTCTTT.

This clone was seen a single time. The CDR3 region is CASSPGWQGSNYGYTF. Written as DNA, the CDR3 is TGTGCCAGCAGCCCTGGGTGGCAGGGCTCTAACTATGGCTACACCTTC. The chain recombines TRBV7-2 with TRBJ1-2, with D possibly being TRBD1 (5 bases). The germline V gene has CDR1 SGHTA and CDR2 FQGNSA. The CDR3 covers 16 residues. Trimming removed 5 bases at V and 0 bases at J, with 16 bases between.

The chain recombines TRBV9 with TRBJ1-1; TRBD1 is a possible D gene (5 bases). The CDR3 covers 13 residues. Germline loops: CDR1 SGDLS, CDR2 YYNGEE. V lost 4 bases and J 8 bases, leaving 15 bases between the germline ends. The CDR3 loop is CASSSFTTGEAFF. CDR3 in DNA: TGTGCCAGCAGCAGCTTTACTACAGGAGAAGCTTTCTTT.

The rearrangement links TRBV7-2 to TRBJ1-5, with 9 bases matching TRBD1. Germline-derived CDR1 and CDR2 are SGHTA and FQGNSA. The CDR3 extends over 14 amino acids. The J segment lost 7 bases and the V segment lost 5 bases, leaving 6 bases of the junction unmatched. CDR3 in DNA: TGTGCCAGCAGCCTAGGGACAGGGCGCCAGCCCCAGCATTTT. This sequence encodes CASSLGTGRQPQHF. Looking up the rest from reference TRBV7-2 and TRBJ1-5 gives the full variable domain: GAGVSQSPSNKVTEKGKDVELRCDPISGHTALYWYRQSLGQGLEFLIYFQGNSAPDKSGLPSDRFSAERTGGSVSTLTIQRTQQEDSAVYLCASSLGTGRQPQHFGDGTRLSIL.

This chain links TRBV2 with TRBJ1-2; 7 positions agree with TRBD1. The CDR3 is made up of 16 amino acids. The V segment lost 10 bases and the J segment 0 bases; nucleotides outside the gene matches: 14. In germline, CDR1 is SNHLY, CDR2 FYNNEI. The CDR3 here is CATSETGMEANYGYTF. In DNA, the CDR3 is TGTGCCACCTCCGAGACAGGGATGGAAGCTAACTATGGCTACACCTTC.

The chain carries TRBV4-1 and TRBJ2-7; D possibly corresponds to TRBD1 (6 bases). Germline CDR1 MGHRA, CDR2 YSYEKL. V dropped 0 bases and J dropped 0 bases, with 12 bases sitting between them. The CDR3 loop spans 16 amino acids. The CDR3 nucleotides are TGCGCCAGCAGCCAAGACGGGACATTAGTCTCCTACGAGCAGTACTTC. It is translated as CASSQDGTLVSYEQYF.

The chain has TRBV7-2 and TRBJ1-4; D might be TRBD1 (5 bases). Deletions cut 1 base from V and 6 bases from J, with 9 bases between. Germline V gives CDR1 SGHTA, CDR2 FQGNSA. The CDR3 is 14 residues long. The CDR3 bases are TGTGCCAGCAGCTTAGAAGCGGGGGATGAAAAACTGTTTTTT. Translating gives CASSLEAGDEKLFF. The full variable domain, its missing parts supplied by reference TRBV7-2 and TRBJ1-4, is GAGVSQSPSNKVTEKGKDVELRCDPISGHTALYWYRQSLGQGLEFLIYFQGNSAPDKSGLPSDRFSAERTGGSVSTLTIQRTQQEDSAVYLCASSLEAGDEKLFFGSGTQLSVL.

The rearrangement uses TRBV18 and TRBJ2-7; D is perhaps TRBD2 (6 bases). CDR1 is KGHSH and CDR2 is LQKENI in the germline V gene. The CDR3 is made up of 13 amino acids. Deletions cut 3 bases from V and 3 bases from J, with 9 bases between. The CDR3 is CASSPGGDYEQYF. CDR3 coding DNA: TGTGCCAGCTCACCCGGCGGGGACTACGAGCAGTACTTC. Drawing the rest from reference TRBV18 and TRBJ2-7, the complete variable domain is NAGVMQNPRHLVRRRGQEARLRCSPMKGHSHVYWYRQLPEEGLKFMVYLQKENIIDESGMPKERFSAEFPKEGPSILRIQQVVRGDSAAYFCASSPGGDYEQYFGPGTRLTVT.

The chain joins TRBV4-1 to TRBJ1-4, with 7 bases aligning to TRBD1. Trimming cost V 0 bases and J 0 bases; bases outside gene matches: 4. CDR1 MGHRA and CDR2 YSYEKL come from the germline V gene. The CDR3 consists of 17 residues. This chain's CDR3 is CASSQELGTATNEKLFF. DNA of the CDR3: TGCGCCAGCAGCCAAGAACTAGGGACAGCAACTAATGAAAAACTGTTTTTT.